This TCR beta chain was captured by sequencing in a study of identical twins. Healthy Caucasians provided all donations. Study results and caveats: Insertions ran lower in abundant cord blood beta clonotypes, though not in memory repertoires.

In TCRdb, the 5' RACE reads were re-called with MiXCR into one record per CDR3 protein. Of nearly 250,000 distinct CDR3 sequences listed, 5.5% to 7% are singletons. As for this clonotype: What it binds is not known.

The CDR3 runs 16 residues. With V trimmed by 4 bases and J by 7 bases, 7 bases remained unmatched. CDR1 and CDR2 (germline): SGHKS, YYEKEE (reference sequence). The sample also formed part of further work on yellow fever vaccine responses in identical twins. That paper states: Reportedly, the T cell response mounted by twins to vaccine seemed partly convergent, partly personalized.

The TCR originated in a woman aged 18-35 years in good health. The chain links TRBV5-5 to TRBJ2-2, with TRBD2 matching 13 bases. Sequenced sample: memory (CD45RO+) T cells sorted from blood. The CDR3 reads CASSKGLAGAIGELFF. Here the CDR3 DNA reads TGTGCCAGCAGCAAAGGACTAGCGGGAGCTATCGGGGAGCTGTTTTTT.